This T cell receptor beta chain derives from a study of cytotoxic CD8 clonotypes in ibrutinib-treated CLL. About the research overall: Across the patients, about a dozen were relapsed/refractory, over 14 treatment-naive and some 17 IGHV unmutated. Study-wide points: Baseline levels of clonality went above those of age-matched healthy donors and moved with circulating CD8+ T-cell counts. The clonality went up when patients responded to ibrutinib and dropped back toward baseline at progression.

This clone appeared a few times. Its antigen is undetermined. This CDR3 spans 16 amino acids. Investigators sought sequencing depths of between 1 in 200,000 and 1 in 1 million T cells. TCRdb keeps only in-frame clones here, not all; method: immunoSEQ multiplex PCR. The repertoire holds 130,000 or so clones, with 79% as singletons. This specimen consisted of PBMCs, obtained after 12 months of ibrutinib treatment. J is TRBJ1-5 and V is TRBV21-1; the table's D call, TRBD1, has no DNA check behind it. TRBV21-1 is described as a pseudogene. This clonotype was obtained from a human donor with chronic lymphocytic leukemia. CDR3 DNA sequence: TGTGCCAGCAGCAAAGAGATAGGGGGTTGCAATCAGCCCCAGCATTTT. Protein product: CASSKEIGGCNQPQHF.